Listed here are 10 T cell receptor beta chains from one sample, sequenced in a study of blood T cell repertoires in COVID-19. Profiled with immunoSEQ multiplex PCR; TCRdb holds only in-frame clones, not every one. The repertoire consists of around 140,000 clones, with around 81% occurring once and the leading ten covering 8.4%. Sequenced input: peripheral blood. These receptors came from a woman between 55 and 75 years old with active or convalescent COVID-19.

CDR3 in amino acids: CASSYLLAGKETQYF. The CDR3 nucleotides read TGTGCCAGCAGCTACCTACTAGCGGGGAAAGAGACCCAGTACTTC. The chain links TRBV28 to TRBJ2-5, with 10 nucleotides matching TRBD2. V lost 6 bases to trimming and J lost 3 bases; unmatched junction nucleotides: 7. Germline V lookup: CDR1 MDHEN, CDR2 SYDVKM. The CDR3 is made up of 15 amino acids.

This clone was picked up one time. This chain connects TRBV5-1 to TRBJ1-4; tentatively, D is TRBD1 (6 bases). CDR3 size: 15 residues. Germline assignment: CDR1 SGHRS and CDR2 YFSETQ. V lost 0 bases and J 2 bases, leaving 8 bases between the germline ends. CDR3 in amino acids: CASSLEDSTNEKLFF. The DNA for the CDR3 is TGCGCCAGCAGCTTGGAGGACAGCACTAATGAAAAACTGTTTTTT.

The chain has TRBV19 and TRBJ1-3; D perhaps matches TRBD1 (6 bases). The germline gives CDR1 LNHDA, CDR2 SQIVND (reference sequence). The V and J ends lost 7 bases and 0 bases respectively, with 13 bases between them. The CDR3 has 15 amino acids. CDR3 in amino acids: CASKDRRSSGNTIYF. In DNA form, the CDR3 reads TGTGCCAGTAAAGACAGGAGATCCTCTGGAAACACCATATATTTT. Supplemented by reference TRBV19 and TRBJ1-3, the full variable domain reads DGGITQSPKYLFRKEGQNVTLSCEQNLNHDAMYWYRQDPGQGLRLIYYSQIVNDFQKGDIAEGYSVSREKKESFPLTVTSAQKNPTAFYLCASKDRRSSGNTIYFGEGSWLTVV.

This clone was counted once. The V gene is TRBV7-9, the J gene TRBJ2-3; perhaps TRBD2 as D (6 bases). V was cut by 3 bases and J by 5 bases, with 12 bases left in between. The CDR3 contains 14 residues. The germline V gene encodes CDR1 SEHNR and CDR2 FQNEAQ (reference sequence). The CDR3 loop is CASSFGGGGDTQYF. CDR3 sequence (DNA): TGTGCCAGCAGCTTTGGGGGAGGTGGAGATACGCAGTATTTT.

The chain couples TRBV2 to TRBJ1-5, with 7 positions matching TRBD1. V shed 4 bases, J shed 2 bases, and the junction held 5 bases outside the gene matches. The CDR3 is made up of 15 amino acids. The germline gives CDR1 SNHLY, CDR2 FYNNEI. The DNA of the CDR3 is TGTGCCAGCAGTGTTTTTACAGGGGGCAATCAGCCCCAGCATTTT. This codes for CASSVFTGGNQPQHF.

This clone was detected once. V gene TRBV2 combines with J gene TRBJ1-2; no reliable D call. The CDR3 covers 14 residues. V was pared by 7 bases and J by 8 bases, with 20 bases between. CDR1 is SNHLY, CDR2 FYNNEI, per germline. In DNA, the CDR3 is TGTGCCAGCACTCCGACCCTGGGAGGTGGGGGCTACACCTTC. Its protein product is CASTPTLGGGGYTF.

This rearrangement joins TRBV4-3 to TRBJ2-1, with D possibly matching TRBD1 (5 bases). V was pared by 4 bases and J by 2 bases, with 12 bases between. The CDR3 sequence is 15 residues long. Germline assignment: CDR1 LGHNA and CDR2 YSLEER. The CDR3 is CASSPDRAPYNEQFF. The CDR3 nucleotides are TGCGCCAGCAGCCCCGACAGAGCCCCCTACAATGAGCAGTTCTTC.

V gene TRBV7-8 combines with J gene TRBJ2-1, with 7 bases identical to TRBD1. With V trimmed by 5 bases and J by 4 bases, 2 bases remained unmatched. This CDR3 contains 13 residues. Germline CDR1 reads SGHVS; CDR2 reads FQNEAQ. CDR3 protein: CASSLGQYNEQFF. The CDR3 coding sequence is TGTGCCAGCAGCCTGGGACAGTACAATGAGCAGTTCTTC.

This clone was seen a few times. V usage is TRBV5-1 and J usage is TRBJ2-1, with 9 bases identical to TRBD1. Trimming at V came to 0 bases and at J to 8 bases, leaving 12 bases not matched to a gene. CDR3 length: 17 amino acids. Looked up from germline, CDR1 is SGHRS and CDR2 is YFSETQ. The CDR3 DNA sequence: TGCGCCAGCAGCTTGGCCTCAACAGGGGGCCTTGTCTATGAGCAGTTCTTC. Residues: CASSLASTGGLVYEQFF.

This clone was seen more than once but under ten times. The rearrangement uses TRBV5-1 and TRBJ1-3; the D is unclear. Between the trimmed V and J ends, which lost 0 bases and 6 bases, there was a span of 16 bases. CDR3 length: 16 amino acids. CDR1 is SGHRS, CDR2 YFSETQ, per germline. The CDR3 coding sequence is TGCGCCAGCAGCTTGGGGTTCGGGGTTGGCGAAAACACCATATATTTT. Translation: CASSLGFGVGENTIYF.